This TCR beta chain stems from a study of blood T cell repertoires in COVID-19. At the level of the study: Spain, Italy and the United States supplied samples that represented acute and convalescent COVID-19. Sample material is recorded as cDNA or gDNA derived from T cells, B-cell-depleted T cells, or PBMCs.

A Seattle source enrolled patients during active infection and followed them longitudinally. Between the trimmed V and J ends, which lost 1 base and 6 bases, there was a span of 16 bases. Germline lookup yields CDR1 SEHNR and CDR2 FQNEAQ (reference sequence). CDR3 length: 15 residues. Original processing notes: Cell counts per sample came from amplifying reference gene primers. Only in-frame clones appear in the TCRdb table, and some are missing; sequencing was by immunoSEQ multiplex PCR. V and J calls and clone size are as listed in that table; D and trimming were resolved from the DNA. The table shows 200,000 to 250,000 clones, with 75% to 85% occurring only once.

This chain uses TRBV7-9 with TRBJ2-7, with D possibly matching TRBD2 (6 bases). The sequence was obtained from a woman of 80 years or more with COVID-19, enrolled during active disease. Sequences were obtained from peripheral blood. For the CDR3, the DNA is TGTGCCAGCAGCTTAGTCGGTCAGGGAGGAAGCGAGCAGTACTTC. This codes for CASSLVGQGGSEQYF.